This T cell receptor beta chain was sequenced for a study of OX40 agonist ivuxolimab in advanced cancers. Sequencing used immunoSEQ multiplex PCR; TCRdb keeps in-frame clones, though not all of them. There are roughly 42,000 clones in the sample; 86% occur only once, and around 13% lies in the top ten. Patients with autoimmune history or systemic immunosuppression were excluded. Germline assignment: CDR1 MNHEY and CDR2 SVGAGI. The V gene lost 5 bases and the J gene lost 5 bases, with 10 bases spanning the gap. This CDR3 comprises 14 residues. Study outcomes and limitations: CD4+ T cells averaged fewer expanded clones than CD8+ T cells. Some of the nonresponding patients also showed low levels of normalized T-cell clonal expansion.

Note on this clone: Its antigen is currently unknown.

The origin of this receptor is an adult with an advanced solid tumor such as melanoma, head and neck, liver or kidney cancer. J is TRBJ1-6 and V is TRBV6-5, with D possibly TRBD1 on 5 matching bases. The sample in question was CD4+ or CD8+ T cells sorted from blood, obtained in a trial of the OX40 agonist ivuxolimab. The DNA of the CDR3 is TGTGCCAGCAGTCTAAGACAGAATAATTCACCCCTCCACTTT. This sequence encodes CASSLRQNNSPLHF.